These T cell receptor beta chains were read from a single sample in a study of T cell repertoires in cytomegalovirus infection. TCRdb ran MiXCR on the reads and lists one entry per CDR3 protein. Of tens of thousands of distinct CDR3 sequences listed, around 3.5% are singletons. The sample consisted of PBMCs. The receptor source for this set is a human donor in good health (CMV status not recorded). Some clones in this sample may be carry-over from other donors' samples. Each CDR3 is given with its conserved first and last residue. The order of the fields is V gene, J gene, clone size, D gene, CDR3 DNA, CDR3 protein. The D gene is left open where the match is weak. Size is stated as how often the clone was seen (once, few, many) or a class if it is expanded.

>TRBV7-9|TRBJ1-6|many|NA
TGTGCCAGCAGCATTGAACAGTATAATTCACCCCTCCACTTT
CASSIEQYNSPLHF
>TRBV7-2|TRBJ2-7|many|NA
TGTGCCAGCAATCTGCTCCCCGGGATAGGCGAGCAGTACTTC
CASNLLPGIGEQYF
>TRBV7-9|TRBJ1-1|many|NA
TGTGCCAGCAGCTTATCAGGGATTGGGAGGCGCACGGAGACTGAAGCTTTCTTT
CASSLSGIGRRTETEAFF
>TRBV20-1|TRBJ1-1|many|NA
TGCAGTGATCTAGTGAAGGTGACGAACACTGAAGCTTTCTTT
CSDLVKVTNTEAFF
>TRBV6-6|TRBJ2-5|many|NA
TGTGCCAGCAAGACTACTCAAGAGACCCAGTACTTC
CASKTTQETQYF
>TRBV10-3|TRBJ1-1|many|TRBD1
TGTGCCATCAGTGACAAACAGGGGGCGACTGAAGCTTTCTTT
CAISDKQGATEAFF
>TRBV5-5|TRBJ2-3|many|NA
TGTGTCAGCAGCCCGGCCACGATGACGGGCACAGATACGCAGTATTTT
CVSSPATMTGTDTQYF
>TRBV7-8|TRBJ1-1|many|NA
TGTGCCAGCAGCTTAAAGGGGCTGGGCACTGAAGCTTTCTTT
CASSLKGLGTEAFF
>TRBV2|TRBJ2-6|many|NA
TGTGCCAGCAGCATTGGGGGAGCGGGGGCCAACGTCCTGACTTTC
CASSIGGAGANVLTF
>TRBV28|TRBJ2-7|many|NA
TGTGCCAGCAGTGATCAGGACATGGATCTCGTGGCGCAGTACTTC
CASSDQDMDLVAQYF
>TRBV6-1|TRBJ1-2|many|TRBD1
TGTGCCAGCAGTGAAGTGAACAGGGGGCACTATGGCTACACCTTC
CASSEVNRGHYGYTF
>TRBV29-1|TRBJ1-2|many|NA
TGCAGCGTTGGTGGCGCCAACTATGGCTACACCTTC
CSVGGANYGYTF
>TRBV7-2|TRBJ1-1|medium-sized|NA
TGTGCCAGCAGCCTCGAAATAAGGAACACTGAAGCTTTCTTT
CASSLEIRNTEAFF
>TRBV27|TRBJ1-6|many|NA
TGTGCCAGCAGTAGGGTGCGCGAGCCATCAGGGAGTTCACCCCTCCACTTT
CASSRVREPSGSSPLHF